Below, 3 T cell receptor beta chains from the same sample are listed, as sequenced in a study of T cell responses to AZD1222 COVID-19 vaccine. The table came from immunoSEQ multiplex PCR; TCRdb's copy has only in-frame clones and leaves some out. The table lists more than 80,000 clones, approximately 89% of them singletons, with around 28% in the top ten. Source: peripheral blood, taken 28 days after the second AZD1222 dose. The receptors shown here come from an adult who received the AZD1222 COVID-19 vaccine.

The V call is TRBV21-1, the J call TRBJ2-4; TRBD2, the table's D call, lacks a check against the DNA. TRBV21-1 is designated a pseudogene. The CDR3 spans 17 residues. CDR3 DNA sequence: TGTGCCAGCAGCAAAGAGTGGCGGGAGAGGGAGGAAAACATTCAGTACTTC. Amino acid sequence: CASSKEWREREENIQYF.

The chain joins TRBV6-1 to TRBJ1-4; D unresolved. V gave up 4 bases and J gave up 0 bases, with 12 bases separating them. Germline V CDR1 and CDR2: MNHNS, SASEGT. The CDR3 loop spans 16 amino acids. The CDR3 bases are TGTGCCAGCAGTGTCAACAGCGCTGCAACTAATGAAAAACTGTTTTTT. This encodes CASSVNSAATNEKLFF.

In DNA form, the CDR3 reads TGTGCCAGCAGCTCGGGGACACGAGGTTCACCCCTCCACTTT. This translates into CASSSGTRGSPLHF. J is TRBJ1-6 and V is TRBV11-2; weak D call: TRBD1 (6 bases). The germline V gene has CDR1 SGHAT and CDR2 FQNNGV. The V end lost 4 bases, the J end lost 9 bases, and 13 bases lay between the germline ends. The CDR3 totals 14 residues.